This T cell receptor beta chain was identified during a study of shared clonotypes between healthy human individuals. To note about this clone: Its antigen is undetermined.

General study results and limits: The study drew on few donors, limiting represented genetic and exposure-history diversity. Several donors held around 5% of naive CD4 clonotypes in common. Among non-shared clonotypes, generation probabilities were lower than among those shared by all four donors.

J lost 3 bases, V lost 1 base, and 3 bases had no gene match. The germline gives CDR1 SGHVS, CDR2 FNYEAQ. The CDR3 spans 14 residues. This table comes from immunoSEQ multiplex PCR, and its TCRdb copy is limited to in-frame clones, with some not included. Here the sample spans millions of clones, roughly 94% being singletons. This chain uses TRBV7-6 with TRBJ2-7; 7 bases line up with TRBD1. The source material was naive CD4+ T cells sorted from blood. Subset meaning: CD45RA+ positively selected. This TCR was sampled from a man in his late teens or twenties in good health. The CDR3 loop is CASSLGQGIYEQYF. CDR3 sequence (DNA): TGTGCCAGCAGCTTAGGACAGGGTATCTACGAGCAGTACTTC.